These 9 T cell receptor beta chains were all obtained from the same sample, sequenced in a study of cytomegalovirus exposure and HLA in healthy donors (dated by TCRdb to 2016 to 2017). Library generation was performed with the immunoSEQ multiplex PCR assay. For the multiplex PCR, a mixture combining 60 forward primers for TCR Vbeta segments and 13 reverse primers for TCR Jbeta segments was used. TCRdb holds this immuneACCESS table with in-frame rearrangements only. Some clones are missing; in checked studies, unresolved V genes explain under half, and the rest has no known cause. This sample comprises 100,000 or so clones, 9.5% to 15% of them detected only once. The ten largest clones represent more than 15% of the sample. Material for sequencing was PBMCs. These receptors all stem from a man in his forties in good health and CMV-seropositive.

The rearrangement joins TRBV2 to TRBJ1-5; a possible D gene is TRBD1 (5 bases). Trimming left V 6 bases short and J 7 bases short, with 19 bases between. Germline V gives CDR1 SNHLY, CDR2 FYNNEI. The CDR3 totals 15 residues. CDR3 in DNA: TGTGCCAGCAGCTATGCCCAGGGTCCTAGGCAGCCCCAGCATTTT. It is translated as CASSYAQGPRQPQHF.

A few counts support this clone. The chain uses TRBV2 and TRBJ1-1; TRBD1 matches at 7 bases. V was pared by 5 bases and J by 2 bases, with 5 bases of the junction left unmatched. The V gene's germline CDR1 is SNHLY and CDR2 FYNNEI. The CDR3 loop spans 14 amino acids. The CDR3 is CASSNRGLNTEAFF. In nucleotides, the CDR3 is TGTGCCAGCAGTAACAGGGGTCTTAACACTGAAGCTTTCTTT.

The chain combines TRBV7-3 with TRBJ2-3; the match to TRBD1 covers 10 bases. Trimming took 5 bases from V and 5 from J; bases not matched to a gene: 7. This CDR3 contains 15 residues. CDR1 SGHTA and CDR2 FQGTGA come from the germline V gene. As DNA, the CDR3 is TGTGCCAGCAGCCTTCAGGGACAGGGGATAGATACGCAGTATTTT. The encoded protein is CASSLQGQGIDTQYF.

This clone has just a few counts. J is TRBJ2-7 and V is TRBV28; D call uncertain. In germline, CDR1 is MDHEN, CDR2 SYDVKM. Deletions cut 6 bases from V and 2 bases from J, with 8 bases between. The CDR3 is made up of 12 amino acids. The CDR3 DNA is TGTGCCAGCAGCCTCAGGACCTACGAGCAGTACTTC. Its protein product is CASSLRTYEQYF. The whole variable domain, remainder taken from reference TRBV28 and TRBJ2-7, is DVKVTQSSRYLVKRTGEKVFLECVQDMDHENMFWYRQDPGLGLRLIYFSYDVKMKEKGDIPEGYSVSREKKERFSLILESASTNQTSMYLCASSLRTYEQYFGPGTRLTVT.

There are a few counts of this clone. The rearrangement uses TRBV28 and TRBJ2-7; 11 bases fit TRBD2. V shed 3 bases, J shed 9 bases, and the junction held 10 bases outside the gene matches. The CDR3 is 15 residues long. Per the germline V gene, CDR1 is MDHEN and CDR2 is SYDVKM. CDR3 sequence (DNA): TGTGCCAGCAGTTTGCCTTGGACTAGCGGGTATACGCAGTACTTC. Residues: CASSLPWTSGYTQYF.

This clone has a single count. V gene TRBV9 combines with J gene TRBJ2-1, with 9 bases matching TRBD1. Germline V gives CDR1 SGDLS, CDR2 YYNGEE. This CDR3 region has 15 residues. With V trimmed by 2 bases and J by 1 base, 1 base remained unmatched. The CDR3 is CASSVGQGSYNEQFF. The CDR3 DNA follows: TGTGCCAGCAGCGTTGGACAGGGGTCCTACAATGAGCAGTTCTTC.

This clone was detected a few times. The chain uses TRBV2 and TRBJ2-7; maybe TRBD2 (5 bases). There are 14 residues in the CDR3. The germline V gene encodes CDR1 SNHLY and CDR2 FYNNEI. V lost 7 bases and J lost 2, with 15 bases in between. This CDR3 is CASNSGSGAYEQYF. In DNA, the CDR3 is TGTGCCAGCAATAGTGGATCCGGGGCCTACGAGCAGTACTTC.

This clone was seen a few times. The rearrangement joins TRBV20-1 to TRBJ1-2, with TRBD1 identical over 7 bases. Germline-derived CDR1 and CDR2 are DFQATT and SNEGSKA (reference sequence). The CDR3 totals 11 residues. V was pared by 3 bases and J by 8 bases, with 3 bases of the junction left unmatched. The chain's CDR3 is CSASQGVGYTF. The CDR3 DNA reads as TGCAGTGCTAGTCAGGGGGTAGGCTACACCTTC.

This chain joins TRBV5-6 and TRBJ2-4; TRBD1 agrees at 8 bases. The CDR3 runs 16 residues. Germline V gene lookup returns CDR1 SGHDT and CDR2 YYEEEE. The V and J ends lost 4 bases and 4 bases, in that order; junction bases with no gene match: 10. As DNA, the CDR3 is TGTGCCAGCAGCCCCGGGGTGACAGGGGTAAAAAACATTCAGTACTTC. This gives the protein CASSPGVTGVKNIQYF. The full variable domain, in which reference TRBV5-6 and TRBJ2-4 provide the parts outside the CDR3, is DAGVTQSPTHLIKTRGQQVTLRCSPKSGHDTVSWYQQALGQGPQFIFQYYEEEERQRGNFPDRFSGHQFPNYSSELNVNALLLGDSALYLCASSPGVTGVKNIQYFGAGTRLSVL.